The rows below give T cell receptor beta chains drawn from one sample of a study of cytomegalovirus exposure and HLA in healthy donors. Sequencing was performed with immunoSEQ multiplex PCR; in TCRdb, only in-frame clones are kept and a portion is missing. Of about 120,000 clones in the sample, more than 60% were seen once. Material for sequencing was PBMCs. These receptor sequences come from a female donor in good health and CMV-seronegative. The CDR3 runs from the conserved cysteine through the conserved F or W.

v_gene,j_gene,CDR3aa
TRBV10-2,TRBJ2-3,CASSDGRGAQTDTQYF
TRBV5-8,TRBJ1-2,CASSLAGEANYGYTF
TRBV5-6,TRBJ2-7,CASSPNSYEQYF
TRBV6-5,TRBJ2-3,CASSYDNTDTQYF
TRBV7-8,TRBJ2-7,CASSLELQGFYEQYF
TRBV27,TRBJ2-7,CASSSAAATYEQYF
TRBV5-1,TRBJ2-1,CASSLGDNEQFF
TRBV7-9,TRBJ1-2,CSSSLGLAGGTF
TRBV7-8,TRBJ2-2,CASSLTGRHPTGELFF
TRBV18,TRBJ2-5,CASSPTGLKTQYF
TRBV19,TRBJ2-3,CASSPSGVRTDTQYF
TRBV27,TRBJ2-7,CASSSSDWPYEQYF
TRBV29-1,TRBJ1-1,CSVEFHRQNEAFF
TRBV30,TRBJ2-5,CAWSVKAGAGGETQYF
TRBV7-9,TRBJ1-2,CASQAQGANGYTF
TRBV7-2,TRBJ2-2,CASSARTVNTGELFF
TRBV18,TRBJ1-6,CASSIVAGGSPLHF
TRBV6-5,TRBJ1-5,CATSDRERQPQHF
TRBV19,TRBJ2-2,CASSPQRQNTGELFF
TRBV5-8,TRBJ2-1,CASSFGSGAYNEQFF
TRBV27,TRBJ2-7,CASSPRQGDEQYF
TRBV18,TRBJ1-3,CASSPLILTKPGDTIYF
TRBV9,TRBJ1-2,CASSVTDRVEGYTF
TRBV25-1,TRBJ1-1,CASKAGNKNTEAFF
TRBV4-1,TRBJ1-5,CASSQPDRDNQPQHF
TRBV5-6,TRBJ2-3,CASSLAMTGSTDTQYF
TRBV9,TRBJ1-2,CASSDPTEDYGYTF
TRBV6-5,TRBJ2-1,CASSRYGGGYNEQFF
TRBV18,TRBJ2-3,CASSPRASGTDTQYF
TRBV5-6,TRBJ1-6,CASSLPGYGSPLHF
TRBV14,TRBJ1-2,CASSARLQDGYTF
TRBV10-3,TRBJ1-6,CAISLQGDNSPLHF
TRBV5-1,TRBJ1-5,CASSLGGGNQPQHF
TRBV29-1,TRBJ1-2,CSVDSTLGRGYTF
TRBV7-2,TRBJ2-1,CASSLAGGGAYNEQFF
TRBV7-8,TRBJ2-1,CASSLASDRAEQFF
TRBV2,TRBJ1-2,CASSGLGYTF
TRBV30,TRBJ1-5,CAWSPTGPNQPQHF
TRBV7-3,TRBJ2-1,CASSWDRGTYNEQFF
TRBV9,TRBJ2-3,CASSGPRAGGQGDTQYF
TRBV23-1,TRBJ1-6,CASSGHFRGPSSYNSPLHF
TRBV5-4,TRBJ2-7,CASHSRGAHSYEQYF
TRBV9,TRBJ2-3,CASSIQTGLGTDTQYF
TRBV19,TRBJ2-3,CASSSGQITDTQYF
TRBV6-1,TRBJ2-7,CASSEGVGTGGYEQYF
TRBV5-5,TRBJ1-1,CASSLGTGSTEAFF
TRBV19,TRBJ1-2,CASSPRGDNYGYTF
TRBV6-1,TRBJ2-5,CASSGAGGRAETQYF
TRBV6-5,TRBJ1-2,CASSPTGTGGFGYTF
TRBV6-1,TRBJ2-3,CASKRTLSTDTQYF
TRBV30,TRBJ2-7,CAWSVAGGPVEQYF
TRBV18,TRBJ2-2,CASSDGTGGVDTGELFF
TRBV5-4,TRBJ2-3,CASSLDRPILNTQYF
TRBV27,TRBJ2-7,CASSFTGGVSSYEQYF
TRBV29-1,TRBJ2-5,CSVVPAPRVTYQETQYF
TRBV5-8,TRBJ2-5,CASSRWRRETQYF
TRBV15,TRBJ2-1,CATSRVGGGAYNEQFF
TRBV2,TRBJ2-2,CASRKDRGGTGELFF
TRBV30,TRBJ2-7,CAWRPGQFSYEQYF